What follows are 9 T cell receptor beta chains derived from one specimen sequenced in a study of T cells after yellow fever vaccination. TCRdb re-called the 5' RACE reads through MiXCR, storing one row per CDR3 protein. The sample lists tens of thousands of distinct CDR3 sequences, roughly 7.4% seen once, with around 28% in the top ten. Sequenced here: CD8+ T cells sorted from PBMCs, sampled roughly 14 days after the first yellow fever vaccination. The receptors were sampled from a man younger than 35 who received the YFV17D yellow fever vaccine.

This clonotype was seen repeatedly, ten times or more. J is TRBJ2-7 and V is TRBV13, with D maybe TRBD2 (7 bases). The germline V gene encodes CDR1 PRHDT and CDR2 FYEKMQ (reference sequence). The CDR3 extends over 14 amino acids. Trimming took 6 bases from V and 2 from J, leaving 14 bases between them. The CDR3 DNA follows: TGTGCCAGCAGACAAGGGGGGGTTGCCTACGAGCAGTACTTC. Translating it yields CASRQGGVAYEQYF.

In DNA form, the CDR3 reads TGTGCCAGCAGCTTGGGCGACACAAGCACCGGGGAGCTGTTTTTT. The encoded protein is CASSLGDTSTGELFF. The chain is built from TRBV5-4 and TRBJ2-2; D not certain. The CDR3 covers 15 residues. Germline V gives CDR1 SGHNT, CDR2 YYREEE (reference sequence). V was clipped by 0 bases and J by 4 bases, with 10 bases between them.

This chain links TRBV4-3 with TRBJ2-1; either TRBD1 or TRBD2 may supply D (5 bases each). Trimming removed 0 bases at V and 2 bases at J, with 11 bases between. CDR1 is LGHNA, CDR2 YSLEER, per germline. There are 16 residues in the CDR3. CDR3 coding DNA: TGCGCCAGCAGCCAAGATAACGGGGACCCCTACAATGAGCAGTTCTTC. Encoded protein: CASSQDNGDPYNEQFF.

This clonotype was found many times. The chain employs TRBV29-1 and TRBJ2-2; D possibly corresponds to TRBD1 (6 bases). CDR1 is SQVTM and CDR2 is ANQGSEA in the germline V gene. The CDR3 covers 12 residues. V lost 7 bases and J 4 bases, leaving 10 bases between the germline ends. DNA for the CDR3: TGCAGCGCGGACAGTTCCACCGGGGAGCTGTTTTTT. It codes for CSADSSTGELFF.

This clonotype has ten or more counts. The chain employs TRBV11-2 and TRBJ2-1; TRBD1 agrees at 10 bases. V dropped 5 bases and J dropped 9; count of bases not matched to a gene: 13. This CDR3 comprises 16 residues. CDR1 and CDR2 (germline): SGHAT, FQNNGV. CDR3 nucleotide sequence: TGTGCCAGCAGCGCGGTGGGACAGGGGACCGTGCGTGAGCAGTTCTTC. It yields the protein CASSAVGQGTVREQFF.

This clonotype showed up many times. The chain joins TRBV6-1 to TRBJ2-3; weak D call: TRBD1 (6 bases). Trimming left V 8 bases short and J 1 base short, with 13 bases between. The CDR3 runs to 14 residues. The germline gives CDR1 MNHNS, CDR2 SASEGT. CDR3 residues: CASSPGQRTDTQYF. Written as DNA, the CDR3 is TGTGCCAGCTCCCCTGGACAGCGCACAGATACGCAGTATTTT.

In its sample, this clonotype was seen many times. The chain links TRBV10-2 to TRBJ2-7, with 10 bases matching TRBD1. Germline assignment: CDR1 WSHSY and CDR2 SAAADI. V gave up 10 bases and J gave up 2 bases; unmatched junction bases: 5. The CDR3 length is 13 residues. The CDR3, as DNA: TGCGCCACACGACAGGGGGCAGCCTACGAGCAGTACTTC. This codes for CATRQGAAYEQYF.

On this clonotype itself: This may be a read error, as it is one base from a much larger clone. This chain connects TRBV24-1 to TRBJ2-3; 7 bases line up with TRBD1. CDR3 length: 13 amino acids. Germline-derived CDR1 and CDR2 are KGHDR and SFDVKD. The CDR3 DNA reads as TGTGACACCAGTGGCGACAGGGCAGATACGCAGTATTTT. This codes for CDTSGDRADTQYF.

In its sample, this clonotype was seen many times. The rearrangement joins TRBV6-2 or TRBV6-3 to TRBJ2-7; unclear D gene. This CDR3 is 12 amino acids long. V was trimmed by 6 bases and J by 3 bases, leaving 9 bases between them. Germline lookup yields CDR1 MNHEY and CDR2 SVGEGT. The CDR3 DNA is TGTGCCAGCAGCCCGCCCCACTACGAGCAGTACGTC. Encoded protein: CASSPPHYEQYV.